One and the same sample provided the 31 T cell receptor beta chains below, sequenced in a study of T cell responses to AZD1222 COVID-19 vaccine. Some clones are missing from TCRdb's copy, which holds only in-frame ones; the method was immunoSEQ multiplex PCR. The table records about 140,000 clones, roughly 89% of them present only once. The sample was peripheral blood, taken on day 0 of AZD1222 vaccination. The source of these receptors is an adult in good health.

This clone was counted a single time. V gene TRBV18 combines with J gene TRBJ2-7; TRBD2 might be the D (6 bases). Trimming pared 4 bases from V and 10 bases from J, leaving 8 bases between. The CDR3 totals 10 residues. CDR1 is KGHSH and CDR2 is LQKENI in the germline V gene. CDR3 loop: CASSRREQYF. In DNA, the CDR3 is TGTGCCAGCTCACGGAGGGAACAGTACTTC.

The V gene is TRBV30, the J gene TRBJ1-3; D is undetermined. The V gene lost 5 bases and the J gene lost 3 bases, with 14 bases spanning the gap. This CDR3 is 14 amino acids long. Germline V gives CDR1 GTSNPN, CDR2 SVGIG (reference sequence). Written as DNA, the CDR3 is TGTGCCTGGTCCCAAGGGAGGGATGGAAACACCATATATTTT. This codes for CAWSQGRDGNTIYF.

This rearrangement joins TRBV7-9 to TRBJ2-3; D is uncertain. Deletions cut 3 bases from V and 0 bases from J, with 7 bases between. Per the germline V gene, CDR1 is SEHNR and CDR2 is FQNEAQ (reference sequence). There are 14 residues in the CDR3. The CDR3, as DNA: TGTGCCAGCAGCTTGGCTCAGAGCACAGATACGCAGTATTTT. The encoded protein is CASSLAQSTDTQYF.

V is TRBV6-5 and J is TRBJ2-7; TRBD2 matches 9 bases. The CDR3 consists of 16 residues. Per the germline V gene, CDR1 is MNHEY and CDR2 is SVGAGI. Trimming cost V 2 bases and J 3 bases; bases outside gene matches: 8. The chain's CDR3 is CASSYRPSGIFYEQYF. CDR3 DNA sequence: TGTGCCAGCAGTTACCGTCCTAGCGGGATATTCTACGAGCAGTACTTC.

The V gene is TRBV2, the J gene TRBJ1-6, with D possibly TRBD1 on 6 matching bases. Germline CDR1 reads SNHLY; CDR2 reads FYNNEI. This CDR3 has 16 amino acids. The V gene lost 3 bases and the J gene lost 8 bases, with 17 bases spanning the gap. The CDR3 bases are TGTGCCAGCAGTGAGCGAGGGGGGACGCTTCATTCACCCCTCCACTTT. It yields the protein CASSERGGTLHSPLHF.

The chain joins TRBV2 to TRBJ1-6; D is possibly TRBD1 (5 bases). The CDR3 runs 13 residues. Trimming shortened V by 6 bases and J by 6 bases, and 9 bases separated the two germline ends. CDR1 is SNHLY, CDR2 FYNNEI, per germline. CDR3 amino acids: CASRPGGNSPLHF. CDR3 coding DNA: TGTGCCAGCAGACCGGGGGGTAATTCACCCCTCCACTTT.

This sequence joins TRBV6-4 and TRBJ1-1, with 8 bases matching TRBD1. J was trimmed by 6 bases and V by 6 bases; bases with no gene match: 6. The CDR3 contains 13 residues. The germline gives CDR1 MRHNA, CDR2 SNTAGT. This chain's CDR3 is CASRVQGGAEAFF. Here the CDR3 DNA reads TGTGCCAGCAGGGTACAGGGGGGCGCTGAAGCTTTCTTT.

The chain couples TRBV6-4 to TRBJ1-1; D may be TRBD1 (5 bases). The CDR3 spans 14 residues. The V and J ends lost 4 bases and 2 bases respectively, with 11 bases between them. Germline values: CDR1 MRHNA, CDR2 SNTAGT. The CDR3 protein is CASSGGDRNTEAFF. CDR3 bases: TGTGCCAGCAGTGGGGGGGATCGAAACACTGAAGCTTTCTTT.

This clone is a singleton in its sample. The rearrangement links TRBV5-5 to TRBJ1-1; 9 nucleotides match TRBD1. The V and J ends lost 0 bases and 11 bases, in that order; junction bases with no gene match: 11. The CDR3 has 15 residues. Germline-derived CDR1 and CDR2 are SGHKS and YYEKEE (reference sequence). This CDR3 reads CASSLEGGQGASAFF. CDR3 in DNA: TGTGCCAGCAGCTTGGAAGGGGGACAGGGAGCATCGGCTTTCTTT.

CDR3 loop: CASSLGWSGKGFYNEQFF. CDR3 bases: TGCGCCAGCAGCTTGGGCTGGAGCGGGAAGGGCTTCTACAATGAGCAGTTCTTC. This chain uses TRBV5-1 with TRBJ2-1; 7 nucleotides align to TRBD2. CDR1 is SGHRS, CDR2 YFSETQ, per germline. The J segment lost 3 bases and the V segment lost 0 bases, leaving 12 bases of the junction unmatched. CDR3 length: 18 amino acids. The full variable domain, with the rest looked up from reference TRBV5-1 and TRBJ2-1, is KAGVTQTPRYLIKTRGQQVTLSCSPISGHRSVSWYQQTPGQGLQFLFEYFSETQRNKGNFPGRFSGRQFSNSRSEMNVSTLELGDSALYLCASSLGWSGKGFYNEQFFGPGTRLTVL.

The J gene is TRBJ1-1, the V gene TRBV9; possible D gene TRBD1, 6 bases. The V gene lost 3 bases and the J gene lost 2 bases, with 23 bases spanning the gap. CDR1 and CDR2 from the germline V gene are SGDLS and YYNGEE. The CDR3 spans 18 residues. Here the CDR3 DNA reads TGTGCCAGCAGCGCCTCTATTGGAGGGGGTATCGGAAACACTGAAGCTTTCTTT. The encoded protein is CASSASIGGGIGNTEAFF.

The chain employs TRBV6-6 and TRBJ1-2, with TRBD1 matching over 9 bases. V lost 0 bases, J lost 6 bases, and 2 bases stayed unmatched. The CDR3 runs 14 residues. The germline CDR1 and CDR2 sequences are MNHNY and SVGAGI (reference sequence). The CDR3 reads CASSYSTGGDGYTF. The CDR3 region has the DNA TGTGCCAGCAGTTACTCAACAGGGGGCGATGGCTACACCTTC.

V is TRBV7-9 and J is TRBJ2-3; 7 nucleotides agree with TRBD2. The CDR3 length is 16 residues. V shed 1 base and J 2 bases; nucleotides not matched to a gene: 6. CDR1 SEHNR and CDR2 FQNEAQ come from the germline V gene (reference sequence). CDR3 amino acids: CASSLVVGGSTDTQYF. CDR3 nucleotides: TGTGCCAGCAGCTTAGTTGTGGGGGGGTCCACAGATACGCAGTATTTT. Together with reference TRBV7-9 and TRBJ2-3, the CDR3 gives the full variable domain: DTGVSQNPRHKITKRGQNVTFRCDPISEHNRLYWYRQTLGQGPEFLTYFQNEAQLEKSRLLSDRFSAERPKGSFSTLEIQRTEQGDSAMYLCASSLVVGGSTDTQYFGPGTRLTVL.

This sequence joins TRBV5-1 and TRBJ1-1; TRBD1 agrees at 8 bases. Per the germline V gene, CDR1 is SGHRS and CDR2 is YFSETQ. Trimming removed 4 bases from V and 4 bases from J; junction bases left unmatched: 9. CDR3 length: 15 residues. The CDR3 coding sequence is TGCGCCAGCAGCCACACGACAGGGGTGGGCACTGAAGCTTTCTTT. It codes for CASSHTTGVGTEAFF.

In its sample, this clone was seen once. This chain connects TRBV29-1 to TRBJ2-3; TRBD2 aligns across 9 bases. There are 16 residues in the CDR3. Germline CDR1 is SQVTM and CDR2 is ANQGSEA. The V and J ends lost 5 bases and 5 bases, in that order; junction bases with no gene match: 14. In DNA form, the CDR3 reads TGCAGCGTTAGGAAGATTAGCGGGAGAGTTATAGATACGCAGTATTTT. Residues: CSVRKISGRVIDTQYF.

This clone was found a few times. This rearrangement joins TRBV5-1 to TRBJ2-2; a weak D match, TRBD1 (5 bases). V was trimmed by 2 bases and J by 6 bases, leaving 8 bases between them. Germline CDR1 is SGHRS and CDR2 is YFSETQ. This CDR3 is 13 amino acids long. CDR3 region: CASSFQGSGELFF. The CDR3 region has the DNA TGCGCCAGCAGCTTCCAGGGATCCGGGGAGCTGTTTTTT.

This clone occurred a few times. This chain links TRBV6-5 with TRBJ2-1; the D gene is possibly TRBD1 (5 bases). The CDR3 sequence is 14 residues long. V was clipped by 7 bases and J by 0 bases, with 10 bases between them. Looked up from germline, CDR1 is MNHEY and CDR2 is SVGAGI. In nucleotides, the CDR3 is TGTGCCAGCAACAGGCCGAGCTCCTACAATGAGCAGTTCTTC. Translating it yields CASNRPSSYNEQFF.

This chain links TRBV6-5 with TRBJ1-2; a weak D match, TRBD1 (6 bases). Trimming pared 6 bases from V and 8 bases from J, leaving 16 bases between. The CDR3 totals 13 residues. CDR1 and CDR2 (germline): MNHEY, SVGAGI. The CDR3 nucleotides read TGTGCCAGCAGCCCGACAGGTTGGACGGGCTACACCTTC. Its translation: CASSPTGWTGYTF.

This clone was observed a single time. This chain connects TRBV29-1 to TRBJ2-7; 8 nucleotides agree with TRBD2. Trimming took 0 bases from V and 1 from J; bases not matched to a gene: 8. Germline-derived CDR1 and CDR2 are SQVTM and ANQGSEA. The CDR3 runs 16 residues. As DNA, the CDR3 is TGCAGCGTTGAAGATTTTGGGGCGGGAGGTTCCTACGAGCAGTACTTC. It specifies CSVEDFGAGGSYEQYF.

This chain links TRBV7-2 with TRBJ1-1; tentative D call: TRBD1 (5 bases). This CDR3 is built from 13 residues. The V gene lost 4 bases and the J gene lost 3 bases, with 9 bases spanning the gap. Germline V gene data show CDR1 as SGHTA and CDR2 as FQGNSA. CDR3 amino acids: CASSWRGDTEAFF. The DNA for the CDR3 is TGTGCCAGCAGCTGGAGGGGTGACACTGAAGCTTTCTTT.

The V gene is TRBV28, the J gene TRBJ2-1; 7 bases line up with TRBD1. J lost 6 bases, V lost 7 bases, and 9 bases had no gene match. This CDR3 is built from 14 residues. Germline V CDR1 and CDR2: MDHEN, SYDVKM. Here the CDR3 DNA reads TGTGCCAGCACTAGAGGGCCAGGGGGCAATGAGCAGTTCTTC. Residues: CASTRGPGGNEQFF.

The genes are TRBV2 and TRBJ2-7; TRBD2 agrees at 8 bases. The CDR3 runs 15 residues. V was pared by 6 bases and J by 5 bases, with 12 bases of the junction left unmatched. Per germline, CDR1 SNHLY and CDR2 FYNNEI. The CDR3 DNA reads as TGTGCCAGCAGAACCGGGAGACGGGAGGGTAACGAGCAGTACTTC. Amino acid sequence: CASRTGRREGNEQYF. Drawing the rest from reference TRBV2 and TRBJ2-7, the complete variable domain is EPEVTQTPSHQVTQMGQEVILRCVPISNHLYFYWYRQILGQKVEFLVSFYNNEISEKSEIFDDQFSVERPDGSNFTLKIRSTKLEDSAMYFCASRTGRREGNEQYFGPGTRLTVT.

The chain has TRBV28 and TRBJ2-3; 11 nucleotides match TRBD2. This CDR3 is built from 16 residues. V lost 5 bases, J lost 2 bases, and 6 bases stayed unmatched. The germline CDR1 and CDR2 sequences are MDHEN and SYDVKM. The CDR3 nucleotides read TGTGCCAGCAGTCCTAGCGGGAGGTCGTACACAGATACGCAGTATTTT. Encoded protein: CASSPSGRSYTDTQYF.

The chain uses TRBV25-1 and TRBJ1-1; D is unclear. This CDR3 has 11 amino acids. Trimming removed 4 bases from V and 9 bases from J, with 9 bases in between. Per the germline V gene, CDR1 is MGHDK and CDR2 is SYGVNS. The DNA of the CDR3 is TGTGCCAGCAGTGCCTGGGTTCAAGCTTTCTTT. Protein: CASSAWVQAFF.

The chain is built from TRBV4-1 and TRBJ1-5, with a tentative D call TRBD1 (6 bases). Trimming removed 4 bases from V and 9 bases from J, with 22 bases in between. This CDR3 has 16 amino acids. Looked up from germline, CDR1 is MGHRA and CDR2 is YSYEKL. In DNA, the CDR3 is TGCGCCAGCAGCCCCGACAGAACACAGGGTGTGAGGCCCCAGCATTTT. It yields the protein CASSPDRTQGVRPQHF.

The CDR3 sequence: CASSIVGQGEEQYF. CDR3 bases: TGTGCCAGTAGTATTGTGGGACAGGGAGAAGAGCAGTACTTC. The J gene is TRBJ2-7, the V gene TRBV19; 9 bases are a match to TRBD1. The CDR3 has 14 amino acids. Germline V gives CDR1 LNHDA, CDR2 SQIVND (reference sequence). V shed 3 bases and J 7 bases; nucleotides not matched to a gene: 7.

The chain joins TRBV6-5 to TRBJ2-5, with D possibly TRBD2 on 5 matching bases. The V gene's germline CDR1 is MNHEY and CDR2 SVGAGI. V dropped 2 bases and J dropped 7 bases, with 8 bases sitting between them. This CDR3 is 12 amino acids long. The CDR3 DNA sequence: TGTGCCAGCAGTTACGGCGAGGGGACCCAGTACTTC. Translation: CASSYGEGTQYF.

Regarding this clone: Germline is not matched at one junction end, which may reflect a read error. This sequence joins TRBV2 and TRBJ1-1; 7 positions agree with TRBD1. Germline lookup yields CDR1 SNHLY and CDR2 FYNNEI. This CDR3 comprises 14 residues. CDR3 DNA sequence: TGTGCCAGCAGTGCCCTCCGGGACAGTACCCCCGGGACTTTT. It codes for CASSALRDSTPGTF.

This clone came up a few times. The rearrangement uses TRBV28 and TRBJ1-1; D possibly corresponds to TRBD1 (5 bases). This CDR3 comprises 16 residues. The ends were cut back, 5 bases at V and 4 bases at J, with 20 bases in the middle. Germline V gene data show CDR1 as MDHEN and CDR2 as SYDVKM. The CDR3: CASSRTVPTESTEAFF. The DNA for the CDR3 is TGTGCCAGCAGTCGAACTGTCCCGACAGAAAGCACTGAAGCTTTCTTT. Based on the CDR3 plus reference TRBV28 and TRBJ1-1, the full variable domain is DVKVTQSSRYLVKRTGEKVFLECVQDMDHENMFWYRQDPGLGLRLIYFSYDVKMKEKGDIPEGYSVSREKKERFSLILESASTNQTSMYLCASSRTVPTESTEAFFGQGTRLTVV.

V gene TRBV6-6 combines with J gene TRBJ1-2; no firm D call. This CDR3 contains 14 residues. V gave up 2 bases and J gave up 4 bases, with 11 bases separating them. Germline CDR1 and CDR2: MNHNY and SVGAGI (reference sequence). The CDR3 nucleotides read TGTGCCAGCAGTTACCCAGCGAGAGTCTATGGCTACACCTTC. This codes for CASSYPARVYGYTF.

Details on this clone: Other nucleotide sequences in the sample specify the same CDR3. The rearrangement joins TRBV19 to TRBJ1-1, with no clear D. Per germline, CDR1 LNHDA and CDR2 SQIVND (reference sequence). The CDR3 runs to 11 residues. V gave up 2 bases and J gave up 5 bases, with 3 bases separating them. For the CDR3, the DNA is TGTGCCAGTAGTATAAATACTGAAGCTTTCTTT. Translated: CASSINTEAFF.